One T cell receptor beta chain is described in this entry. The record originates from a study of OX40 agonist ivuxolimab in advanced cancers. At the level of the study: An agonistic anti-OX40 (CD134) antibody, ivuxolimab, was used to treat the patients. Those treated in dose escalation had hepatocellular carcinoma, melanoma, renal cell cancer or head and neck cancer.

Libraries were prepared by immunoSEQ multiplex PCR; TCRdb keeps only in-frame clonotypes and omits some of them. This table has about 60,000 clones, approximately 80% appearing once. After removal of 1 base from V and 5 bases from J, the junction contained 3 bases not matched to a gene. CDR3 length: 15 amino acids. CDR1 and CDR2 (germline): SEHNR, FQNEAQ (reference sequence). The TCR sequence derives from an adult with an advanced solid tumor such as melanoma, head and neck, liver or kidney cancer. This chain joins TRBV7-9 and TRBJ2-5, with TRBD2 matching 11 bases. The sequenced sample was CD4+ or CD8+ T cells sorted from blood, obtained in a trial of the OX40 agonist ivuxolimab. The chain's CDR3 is CASSLGGLAVETQYF. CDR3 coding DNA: TGTGCCAGCAGCTTAGGGGGACTAGCGGTGGAGACCCAGTACTTC.